This T cell receptor (beta chain) was documented in a study of CD8+CD57+ T cells in acquired aplastic anemia (dated by TCRdb to 2016 to 2019). General notes on the study: A mean of around 3.3 ug of DNA, ranging from roughly 0.18 to 30 ug, was extracted from sorted CD4+ and CD8+ cells. A CD8+CD57+ expansion meant a frequency higher than the mean frequency seen in healthy subjects.

The full study reports these points: Between patients and healthy controls, no significant difference in CD8+ Simpson's diversity was found (P=0.060). Approximately 31 CD8+ CDR3 sequences were found in both patients and controls but appeared to be highly expressed in patients and within the immunodominant clones of the patients.

Profiling of TCR beta VDJ combinations and CDR3 sequences used genomic DNA as the template. An Illumina HiSeq 2000 was the platform used for TCR repertoire sequencing. In the authors' own workflow: TRBV/TRBJ rearrangement plots, CDR3 size and DJ length profiles, and Simpson's diversity index were used to evaluate the repertoires. The immunodominant clone was defined as the most abundant DNA sequence in deep sequencing data. CDR3 amino acid sequences were screened for sharing across subjects and compared with published repertoires and the VDJdb database. TCRdb reanalyzed the raw reads on its own, using fastp at Q25 for trimming and MiXCR for clone calling, and kept in-frame beta chains. Rows merge per CDR3 protein into single entries with the most common DNA and genes. The V and J calls, along with clone size, are taken from TCRdb and not from the paper's own processing. The sample table contains around 200,000 distinct CDR3 sequences; only one count was recorded for roughly 50% of them. The ten largest clones capture roughly 1.8% of the sample.

There are many counts of this clonotype. It has no known antigen specificity. Base-call qualities are not available, and no considerably larger clone is one nucleotide away. Including cysteine and phenylalanine, the CDR3 has 14 amino acids. Only CDR3 DNA remains: 42 bases, in frame from the first base. Here V drops 6 bases and J drops 2 bases, and the junction holds 7 bases not matched to any gene. CDR1 and CDR2 are read off the germline V gene (reference sequence) as DFQATT and SNEGSKA. Flow cytometry had shown CD8+CD57+ cell expansion in the patients selected for sequencing. Every patient had a diagnosis of severe acquired aplastic anemia based on International Study of Aplastic Anemia and Agranulocytosis and Camitta criteria. Patients had received no therapy at the time of blood sampling. The study deep-sequenced TCR repertoires of sorted CD4+ and CD8+ blood T cells from severe aplastic anemia patients and healthy subjects. Patients were enrolled under clinicaltrials.gov protocols 00001620, 01623167, 00001397, 00071045, 00081523 and 00961064 in the USA. Ficoll-Paque density gradient centrifugation was used to isolate peripheral blood mononuclear cells. Before DNA extraction, CD4+ and CD8+ T cells were sorted with FACS or magnetic beads.

This chain joins TRBV20-1 to TRBJ1-2, with 9 junctional bases fitting TRBD1. The sample comprised sorted CD4+, CD8+, or CD8+CD57+ T cells (not recorded which) from PBMCs. This clonotype was sampled from a human donor with aplastic anemia. The CDR3 sequence is CSALSGTGNYGYTF. DNA sequence: TGCAGTGCCTTATCCGGGACAGGGAACTATGGCTACACCTTC.